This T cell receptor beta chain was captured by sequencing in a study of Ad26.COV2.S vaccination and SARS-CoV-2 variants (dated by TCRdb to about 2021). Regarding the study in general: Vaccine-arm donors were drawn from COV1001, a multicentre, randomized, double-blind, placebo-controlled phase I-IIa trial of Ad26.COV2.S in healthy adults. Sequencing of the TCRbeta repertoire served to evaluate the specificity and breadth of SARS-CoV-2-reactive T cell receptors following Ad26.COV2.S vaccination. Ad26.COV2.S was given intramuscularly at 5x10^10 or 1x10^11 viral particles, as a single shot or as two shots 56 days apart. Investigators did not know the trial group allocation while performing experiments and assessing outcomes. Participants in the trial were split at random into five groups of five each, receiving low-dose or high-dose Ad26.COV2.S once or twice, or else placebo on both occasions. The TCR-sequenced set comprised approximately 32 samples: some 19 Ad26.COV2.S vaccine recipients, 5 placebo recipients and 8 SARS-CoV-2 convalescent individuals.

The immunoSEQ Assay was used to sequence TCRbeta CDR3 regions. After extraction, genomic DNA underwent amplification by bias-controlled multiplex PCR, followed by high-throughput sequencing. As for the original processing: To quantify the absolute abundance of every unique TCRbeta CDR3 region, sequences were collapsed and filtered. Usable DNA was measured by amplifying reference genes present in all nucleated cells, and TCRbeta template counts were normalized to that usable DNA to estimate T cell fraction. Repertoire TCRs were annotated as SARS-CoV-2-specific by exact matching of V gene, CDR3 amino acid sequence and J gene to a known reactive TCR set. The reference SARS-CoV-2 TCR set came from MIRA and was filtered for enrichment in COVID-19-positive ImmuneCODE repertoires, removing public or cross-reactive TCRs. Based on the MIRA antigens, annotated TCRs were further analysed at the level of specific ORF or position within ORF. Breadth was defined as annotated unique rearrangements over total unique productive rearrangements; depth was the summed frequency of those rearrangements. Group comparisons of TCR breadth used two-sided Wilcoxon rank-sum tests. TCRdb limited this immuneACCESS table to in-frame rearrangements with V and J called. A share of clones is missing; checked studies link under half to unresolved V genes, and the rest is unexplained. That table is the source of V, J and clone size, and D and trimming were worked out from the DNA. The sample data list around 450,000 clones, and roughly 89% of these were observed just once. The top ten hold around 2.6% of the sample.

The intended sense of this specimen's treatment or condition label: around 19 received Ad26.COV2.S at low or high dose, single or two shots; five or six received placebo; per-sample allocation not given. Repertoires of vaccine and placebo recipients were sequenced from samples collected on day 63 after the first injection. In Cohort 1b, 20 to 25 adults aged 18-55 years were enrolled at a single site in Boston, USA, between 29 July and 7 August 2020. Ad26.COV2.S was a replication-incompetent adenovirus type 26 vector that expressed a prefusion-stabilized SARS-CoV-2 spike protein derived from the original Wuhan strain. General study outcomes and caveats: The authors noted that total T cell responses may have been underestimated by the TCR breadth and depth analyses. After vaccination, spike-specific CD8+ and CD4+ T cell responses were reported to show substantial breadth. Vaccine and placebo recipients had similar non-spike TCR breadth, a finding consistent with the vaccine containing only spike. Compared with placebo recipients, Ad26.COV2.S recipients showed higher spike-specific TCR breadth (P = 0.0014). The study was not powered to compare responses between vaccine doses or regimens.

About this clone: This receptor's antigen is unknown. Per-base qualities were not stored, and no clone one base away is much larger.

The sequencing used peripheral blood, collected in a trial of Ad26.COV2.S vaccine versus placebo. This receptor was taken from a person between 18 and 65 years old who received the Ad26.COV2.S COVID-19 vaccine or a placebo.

The encoded CDR3 is CSVLPGTENIQYF. The DNA sequence is given as TGCAGCGTTCTTCCCGGGACAGAAAACATTCAGTACTTC. The sequence is built from TRBV29-1 and TRBJ2-4, with 7 central nucleotides matching TRBD1. The cysteine opens and the phenylalanine closes a CDR3 of 13 amino acids. CDR3 DNA is the only sequence kept; it has 39 bases, read in frame from the first base. The germline V and J ends show losses of 5 bases and 5 bases respectively, and no gene match explains 6 bases of the junction. The germline V gene supplies CDR1 SQVTM and CDR2 ANQGSEA.